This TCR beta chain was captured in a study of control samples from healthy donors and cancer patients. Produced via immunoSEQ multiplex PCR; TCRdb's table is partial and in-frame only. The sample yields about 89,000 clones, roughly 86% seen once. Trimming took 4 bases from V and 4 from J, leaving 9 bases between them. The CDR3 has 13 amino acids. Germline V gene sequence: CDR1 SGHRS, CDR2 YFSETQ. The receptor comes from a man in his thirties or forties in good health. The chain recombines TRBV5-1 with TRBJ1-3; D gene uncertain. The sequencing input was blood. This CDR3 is CASSPAPGNTIYF. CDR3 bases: TGCGCCAGCAGCCCGGCTCCCGGAAACACCATATATTTT.